Listed below are T cell receptor beta chains from one sample, sequenced in a study of blood T cell repertoires in COVID-19. The data were produced by immunoSEQ multiplex PCR, yet TCRdb's version contains in-frame clones alone and is incomplete. The data show about 220,000 clones, with approximately 80% seen just once and approximately 1.4% held by the top ten. Source material: PBMCs or T cells enriched from blood (not recorded which). The receptor set was obtained from a woman in her 40s with acute COVID-19. Each CDR3 is given with its conserved first and last residue. The order of the fields is J gene, D gene, clone size, V gene, CDR3 protein, CDR3 DNA. The D gene is left open where the match is weak. The listing skips clone size in some rows; elsewhere it reads once, few, many or a size class.

TRBJ1-1	TRBD1	-	TRBV7-9	CASSVGQGVNTEAFF	TGTGCCAGCAGTGTTGGACAGGGTGTGAACACTGAAGCTTTCTTT
TRBJ2-5	-	few	TRBV5-4	CASSLTQGGGGETQYF	TGTGCCAGCAGCTTGACTCAGGGTGGGGGGGGCGAGACCCAGTACTTC
TRBJ2-5	-	once	TRBV12-3/TRBV12-4	CASSSTSGETQYF	TGTGCCAGCAGTTCGACTAGTGGGGAGACCCAGTACTTC
TRBJ2-7	TRBD1	-	TRBV27	CASNDRGQSYEQYF	TGTGCCAGCAATGACAGGGGACAATCCTACGAGCAGTACTTC
TRBJ2-7	TRBD1	-	TRBV5-1	CASSRAPGQGSYEQYF	TGCGCCAGCAGCCGAGCTCCGGGACAGGGTTCCTACGAGCAGTACTTC
TRBJ2-5	TRBD2	-	TRBV3-1/TRBV3-2	CASSFSGRAGTQYF	TGTGCCAGCAGCTTTAGCGGGAGGGCCGGGACCCAGTACTTC
TRBJ2-7	-	-	TRBV29-1	CSVDKGSGSYEQYF	TGCAGCGTTGATAAGGGGTCTGGGTCCTACGAGCAGTACTTC
TRBJ2-7	-	-	TRBV5-1	CASSFTSSGYEQYF	TGCGCCAGCAGCTTCACTTCATCTGGCTACGAGCAGTACTTC
TRBJ2-1	-	-	TRBV14	CASSQGLRPHEQFF	TGTGCCAGCAGCCAAGGTTTGCGGCCCCATGAGCAGTTCTTC
TRBJ1-2	TRBD1	-	TRBV19	CASSIDPTGFNGYTF	TGTGCCAGTAGTATAGATCCGACAGGGTTTAACGGCTACACCTTC
TRBJ1-1	-	-	TRBV20-1	CSASGGRPEAFF	TGCAGTGCTAGTGGAGGGAGGCCTGAAGCTTTCTTT
TRBJ2-1	-	-	TRBV7-3	CASSPPRANEQFF	TGTGCCAGCAGCCCACCGAGGGCCAATGAGCAGTTCTTC
TRBJ1-1	TRBD1	-	TRBV27	CASRDRRGTEAFF	TGTGCCAGCAGGGACAGGCGGGGCACTGAAGCTTTCTTT
TRBJ1-2	-	-	TRBV6-4	CASSRLDYGYTF	TGTGCCAGCAGTCGGTTAGACTATGGCTACACCTTC
TRBJ2-7	TRBD2	-	TRBV28	CASSLSGLVYEQYF	TGTGCCAGCAGTTTATCGGGACTAGTCTACGAGCAGTACTTC
TRBJ2-1	TRBD2	few	TRBV3-1/TRBV3-2	CASLAGGNEQFF	TGTGCCAGCCTAGCGGGTGGAAACGAGCAGTTCTTC
TRBJ1-1	-	-	TRBV6-1	CASSDRQSFNTEAFF	TGTGCCAGCAGTGACCGACAGTCCTTCAACACTGAAGCTTTCTTT
TRBJ1-3	-	-	TRBV5-1	CASSLVSAGGNTIYF	TGCGCCAGCAGCTTGGTATCGGCGGGAGGAAACACCATATATTTT
TRBJ1-5	-	once	TRBV6-2/TRBV6-3	CASSYTPQAGQPQHF	TGTGCCAGCAGTTATACGCCCCAGGCGGGGCAGCCCCAGCATTTT
TRBJ2-2	-	-	TRBV11-3	CASSSDPGGSGELFF	TGTGCCAGCAGCTCTGACCCCGGGGGTTCCGGGGAGCTGTTTTTT
TRBJ1-6	TRBD1	-	TRBV19	CASTPGQEDSPLHF	TGTGCCAGTACCCCGGGACAGGAGGATTCACCCCTCCACTTT
TRBJ2-1	TRBD2	once	TRBV11-2	CASSSLPSGTGRNEQFF	TGTGCCAGCAGCTCACTTCCTAGCGGGACCGGGAGGAATGAGCAGTTCTTC
TRBJ1-5	TRBD1	-	TRBV3-1/TRBV3-2	CASSQGNPCPTGTELNNQPQHF	TGTGCCAGCAGCCAAGGCAACCCCTGCCCAACCGGGACAGAACTTAACAATCAGCCCCAGCATTTT
TRBJ2-5	TRBD2	-	TRBV19	CASSRTSGGGETQYF	TGTGCCAGTAGTAGGACTAGCGGGGGTGGGGAGACCCAGTACTTC
TRBJ1-1	-	-	TRBV27	CASSLTENTEAFF	TGTGCCAGCAGTTTGACAGAGAACACTGAAGCTTTCTTT
TRBJ2-3	TRBD1	-	TRBV4-2	CASTSPGQGADTQYF	TGTGCCAGCACTTCCCCGGGACAGGGGGCAGATACGCAGTATTTT
TRBJ1-6	TRBD1	-	TRBV5-6	CASSYRDREFYSPLHF	TGTGCCAGCAGTTACCGGGACAGGGAATTTTATTCACCCCTCCACTTT
TRBJ1-3	-	-	TRBV10-3	CAIGGGVSGNTIYF	TGTGCCATCGGGGGAGGCGTCTCTGGAAACACCATATATTTT
TRBJ2-5	TRBD1	-	TRBV5-4	CASSLMTGGTETQYF	TGTGCCAGCAGCCTAATGACAGGGGGCACGGAGACCCAGTACTTC
TRBJ2-4	TRBD1	-	TRBV2	CASGPPGQGNIQYF	TGTGCCTCGGGACCCCCGGGACAGGGAAACATTCAGTACTTC
TRBJ2-3	TRBD2	-	TRBV4-1	CASSQAPGGSGTDTQYF	TGCGCCAGCAGCCAGGCCCCAGGCGGGAGTGGGACAGATACGCAGTATTTT
TRBJ2-5	TRBD2	few	TRBV7-3	CASSLREGETQYF	TGTGCCAGCAGCTTACGGGAGGGGGAGACCCAGTACTTC
TRBJ2-7	TRBD2	few	TRBV7-3	CASSLGTSGRASEQYF	TGTGCCAGCAGCTTAGGGACTAGCGGGAGGGCCTCCGAGCAGTACTTC
TRBJ1-2	-	-	TRBV27	CASSLEGRGGYGYTF	TGTGCCAGCAGTTTAGAAGGGAGGGGAGGCTATGGCTACACCTTC
TRBJ2-5	TRBD2	-	TRBV7-2	CASSSLGRVSAQETQYF	TGTGCCAGCAGCTCATTAGGGAGGGTATCGGCACAAGAGACCCAGTACTTC
TRBJ2-7	-	-	TRBV5-6	CASSFGDSDYSYEQYF	TGTGCCAGCAGCTTTGGAGATAGCGACTACTCCTACGAGCAGTACTTC
TRBJ1-2	-	-	TRBV28	CASSTKFLGYTF	TGTGCCAGCAGTACTAAATTCTTAGGCTACACCTTC
TRBJ1-1	TRBD1	once	TRBV5-1	CASSLETGGIEAFF	TGCGCCAGCAGCTTGGAAACAGGGGGCATTGAAGCTTTCTTT
TRBJ2-7	-	-	TRBV6-5	CASSYGTKQYF	TGTGCCAGCAGTTATGGCACAAAGCAGTACTTC
TRBJ1-2	-	-	TRBV6-5	CASTPLVQATYGYTF	TGTGCCAGCACGCCCCTCGTACAGGCCACCTATGGCTACACCTTC
TRBJ2-3	-	-	TRBV21-1	CASSKALRECRPDTQYF	TGTGCCAGCAGCAAAGCGCTGAGGGAGTGTAGGCCAGATACGCAGTATTTT
TRBJ1-4	-	-	TRBV1	CTSSRKDRGGAYEKLFF	TGCACCAGCAGTAGAAAGGACAGGGGAGGAGCGTACGAAAAACTGTTTTTT
TRBJ1-4	TRBD1	-	TRBV4-3	CASSQGAGGTGDEKLFF	TGCGCCAGCAGCCAAGGGGCAGGTGGGACAGGGGATGAAAAACTGTTTTTT
TRBJ2-7	TRBD1	-	TRBV5-1	CASSAGTGAYEQYF	TGCGCCAGCAGTGCCGGGACAGGGGCCTACGAGCAGTACTTC
TRBJ2-7	TRBD2	few	TRBV7-8	CASSLVLAGGLYEQYF	TGTGCCAGCAGCTTAGTTCTAGCGGGGGGTCTCTACGAGCAGTACTTC
TRBJ2-1	-	-	TRBV2	CASRSPRAPSSYNEQFF	TGTGCCAGCCGCTCCCCGCGGGCCCCTAGCTCCTACAATGAGCAGTTCTTC
TRBJ2-7	-	-	TRBV5-6	CASSPKTSMSYEQYF	TGTGCCAGCAGCCCCAAGACTAGTATGTCCTACGAGCAGTACTTC
TRBJ2-7	TRBD1	-	TRBV7-9	CASSFDRGLYEQYF	TGTGCCAGCAGCTTTGACAGGGGGCTATACGAGCAGTACTTC
TRBJ1-1	TRBD1	once	TRBV2	CAGGQEINTEAFF	TGTGCCGGAGGACAGGAGATTAACACTGAAGCTTTCTTT
TRBJ1-5	-	-	TRBV18	CASSPGQSNQPQHF	TGTGCCAGCTCACCAGGACAGAGCAATCAGCCCCAGCATTTT
TRBJ1-2	TRBD1	-	TRBV11-1	CASSTGQGLKTF	TGTGCCAGCAGCACCGGACAGGGGTTAAAGACCTTC
TRBJ1-2	-	-	TRBV28	CASNSGYGYTF	TGTGCCAGCAACTCAGGATATGGCTACACCTTC